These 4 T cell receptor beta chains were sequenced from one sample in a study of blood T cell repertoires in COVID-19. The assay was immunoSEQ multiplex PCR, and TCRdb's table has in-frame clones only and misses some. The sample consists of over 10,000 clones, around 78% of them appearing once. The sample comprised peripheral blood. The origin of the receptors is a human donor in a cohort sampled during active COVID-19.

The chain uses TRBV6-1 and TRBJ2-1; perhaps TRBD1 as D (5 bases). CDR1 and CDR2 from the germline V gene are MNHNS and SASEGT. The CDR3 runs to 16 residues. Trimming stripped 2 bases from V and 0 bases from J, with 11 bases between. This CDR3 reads CASSEQGLSSYNEQFF. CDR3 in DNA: TGTGCCAGCAGTGAACAGGGCCTAAGCTCCTACAATGAGCAGTTCTTC.

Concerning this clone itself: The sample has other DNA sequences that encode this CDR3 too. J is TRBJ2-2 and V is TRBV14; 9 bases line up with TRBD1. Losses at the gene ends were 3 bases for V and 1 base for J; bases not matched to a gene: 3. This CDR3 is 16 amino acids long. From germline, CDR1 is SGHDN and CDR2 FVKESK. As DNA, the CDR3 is TGTGCCAGCAGCCAGTGGACAGGGGTGAACACCGGGGAGCTGTTTTTT. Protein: CASSQWTGVNTGELFF.

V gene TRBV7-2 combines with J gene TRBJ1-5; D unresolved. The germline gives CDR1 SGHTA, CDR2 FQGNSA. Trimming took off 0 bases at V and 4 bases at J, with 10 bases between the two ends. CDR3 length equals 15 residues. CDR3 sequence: CASSLAGRPNQPQHF. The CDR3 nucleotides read TGTGCCAGCAGCTTAGCAGGGAGACCGAATCAGCCCCAGCATTTT. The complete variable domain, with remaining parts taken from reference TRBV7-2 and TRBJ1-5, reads GAGVSQSPSNKVTEKGKDVELRCDPISGHTALYWYRQSLGQGLEFLIYFQGNSAPDKSGLPSDRFSAERTGGSVSTLTIQRTQQEDSAVYLCASSLAGRPNQPQHFGDGTRLSIL.

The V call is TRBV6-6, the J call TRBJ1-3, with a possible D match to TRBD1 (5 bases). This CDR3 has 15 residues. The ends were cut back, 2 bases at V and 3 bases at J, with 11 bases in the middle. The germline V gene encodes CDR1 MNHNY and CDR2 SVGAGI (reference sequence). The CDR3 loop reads CASSYQGRDGNTIYF. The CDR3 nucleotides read TGTGCCAGCAGTTACCAGGGCAGGGATGGAAACACCATATATTTT.